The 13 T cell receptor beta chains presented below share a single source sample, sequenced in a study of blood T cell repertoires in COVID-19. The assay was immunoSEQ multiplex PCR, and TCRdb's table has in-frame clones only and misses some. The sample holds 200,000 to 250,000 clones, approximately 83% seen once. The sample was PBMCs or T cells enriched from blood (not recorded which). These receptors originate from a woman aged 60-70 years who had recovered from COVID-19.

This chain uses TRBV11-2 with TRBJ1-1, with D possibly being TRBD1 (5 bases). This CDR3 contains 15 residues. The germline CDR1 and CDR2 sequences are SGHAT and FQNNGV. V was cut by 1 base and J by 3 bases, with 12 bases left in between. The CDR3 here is CASSLASGFYTEAFF. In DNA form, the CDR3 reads TGTGCCAGCAGCTTAGCCTCAGGGTTCTACACTGAAGCTTTCTTT. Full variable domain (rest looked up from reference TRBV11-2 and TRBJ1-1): EAGVAQSPRYKIIEKRQSVAFWCNPISGHATLYWYQQILGQGPKLLIQFQNNGVVDDSQLPKDRFSAERLKGVDSTLKIQPAKLEDSAVYLCASSLASGFYTEAFFGQGTRLTVV.

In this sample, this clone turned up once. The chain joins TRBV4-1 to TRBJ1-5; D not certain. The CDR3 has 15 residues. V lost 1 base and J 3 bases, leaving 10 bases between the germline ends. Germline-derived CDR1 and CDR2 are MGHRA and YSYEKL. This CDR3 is CASSQGAQHNQPQHF. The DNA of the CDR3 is TGCGCCAGCAGCCAAGGAGCGCAGCACAATCAGCCCCAGCATTTT.

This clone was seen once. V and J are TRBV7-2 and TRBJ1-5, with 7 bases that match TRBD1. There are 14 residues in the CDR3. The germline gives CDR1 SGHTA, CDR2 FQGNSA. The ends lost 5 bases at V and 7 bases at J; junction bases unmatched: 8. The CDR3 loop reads CASSIQTGPQPQHF. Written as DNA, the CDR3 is TGTGCCAGCAGCATCCAGACAGGGCCCCAGCCCCAGCATTTT.

This CDR3 reads CASSSAGTGRRPEAFF. CDR3 DNA sequence: TGTGCCAGCAGCTCAGCCGGGACAGGGAGGAGGCCTGAAGCTTTCTTT. The chain combines TRBV5-4 with TRBJ1-1, with 9 bases that match TRBD1. There are 16 residues in the CDR3. Trimming took 3 bases from V and 6 from J; bases not matched to a gene: 12. Germline CDR1 is SGHNT and CDR2 is YYREEE (reference sequence).

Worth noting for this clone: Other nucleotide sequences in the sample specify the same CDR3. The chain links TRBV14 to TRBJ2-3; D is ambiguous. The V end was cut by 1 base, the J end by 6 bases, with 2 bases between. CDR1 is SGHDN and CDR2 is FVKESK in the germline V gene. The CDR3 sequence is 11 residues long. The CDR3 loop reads CASSQADTQYF. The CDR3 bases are TGTGCCAGCAGCCAAGCGGATACGCAGTATTTT.

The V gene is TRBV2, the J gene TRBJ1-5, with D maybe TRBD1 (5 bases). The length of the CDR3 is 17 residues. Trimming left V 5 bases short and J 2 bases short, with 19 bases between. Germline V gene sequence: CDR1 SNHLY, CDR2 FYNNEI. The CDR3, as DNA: TGTGCCAGCAGTCTCCGGGACGGGGGAGGTGGCAATCAGCCCCAGCATTTT. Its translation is CASSLRDGGGGNQPQHF.

The CDR3 DNA reads TGTGCCATCAGCCGGGACACCCCCAACTATGGCTACACCTTC. Amino acids: CAISRDTPNYGYTF. The rearrangement uses TRBV10-3 and TRBJ1-2, with D tentatively TRBD1 (6 bases). Trimming took 6 bases from V and 2 from J, leaving 13 bases between them. Germline values: CDR1 ENHRY, CDR2 SYGVKD. The CDR3 consists of 14 residues.

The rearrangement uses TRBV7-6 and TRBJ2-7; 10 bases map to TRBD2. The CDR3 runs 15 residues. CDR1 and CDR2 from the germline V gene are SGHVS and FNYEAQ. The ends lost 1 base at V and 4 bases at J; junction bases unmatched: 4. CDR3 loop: CASSLVATSGYEQYF. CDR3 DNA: TGTGCCAGCAGCTTAGTAGCGACTAGCGGGTACGAGCAGTACTTC.

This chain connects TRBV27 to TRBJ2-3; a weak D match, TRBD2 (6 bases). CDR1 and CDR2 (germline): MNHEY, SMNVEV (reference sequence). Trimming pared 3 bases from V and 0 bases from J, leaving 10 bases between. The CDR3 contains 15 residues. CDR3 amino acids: CASSFRGTSTDTQYF. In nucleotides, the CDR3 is TGTGCCAGCAGTTTTCGGGGGACTAGCACAGATACGCAGTATTTT.

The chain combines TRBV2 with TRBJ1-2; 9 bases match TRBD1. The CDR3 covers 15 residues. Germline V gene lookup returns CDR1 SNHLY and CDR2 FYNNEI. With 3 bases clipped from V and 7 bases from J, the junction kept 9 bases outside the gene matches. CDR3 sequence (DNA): TGTGCCAGCAGTGACTCCGACAGGGGGGCGCGTGGCTACACCTTC. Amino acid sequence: CASSDSDRGARGYTF.

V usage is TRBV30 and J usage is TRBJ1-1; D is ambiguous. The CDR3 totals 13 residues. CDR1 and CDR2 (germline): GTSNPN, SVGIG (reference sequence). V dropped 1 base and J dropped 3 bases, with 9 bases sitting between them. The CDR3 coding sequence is TGTGCCTGGAGTGCGGGTCTGCACACTGAAGCTTTCTTT. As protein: CAWSAGLHTEAFF. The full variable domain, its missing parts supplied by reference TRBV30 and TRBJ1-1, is SQTIHQWPATLVQPVGSPLSLECTVEGTSNPNLYWYRQAAGRGLQLLFYSVGIGQISSEVPQNLSASRPQDRQFILSSKKLLLSDSGFYLCAWSAGLHTEAFFGQGTRLTVV.

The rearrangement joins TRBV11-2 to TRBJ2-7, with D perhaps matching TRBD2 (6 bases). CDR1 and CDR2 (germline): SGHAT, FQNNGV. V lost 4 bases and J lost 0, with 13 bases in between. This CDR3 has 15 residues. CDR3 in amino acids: CASSSRLDSSYEQYF. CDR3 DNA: TGTGCCAGCAGCTCCCGACTAGACAGCTCCTACGAGCAGTACTTC.

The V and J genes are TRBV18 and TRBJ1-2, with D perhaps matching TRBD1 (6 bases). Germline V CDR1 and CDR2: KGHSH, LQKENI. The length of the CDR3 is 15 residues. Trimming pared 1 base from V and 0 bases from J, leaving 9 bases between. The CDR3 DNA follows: TGTGCCAGCTCACCACTGGCAGGGGCTAACTATGGCTACACCTTC. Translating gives CASSPLAGANYGYTF.